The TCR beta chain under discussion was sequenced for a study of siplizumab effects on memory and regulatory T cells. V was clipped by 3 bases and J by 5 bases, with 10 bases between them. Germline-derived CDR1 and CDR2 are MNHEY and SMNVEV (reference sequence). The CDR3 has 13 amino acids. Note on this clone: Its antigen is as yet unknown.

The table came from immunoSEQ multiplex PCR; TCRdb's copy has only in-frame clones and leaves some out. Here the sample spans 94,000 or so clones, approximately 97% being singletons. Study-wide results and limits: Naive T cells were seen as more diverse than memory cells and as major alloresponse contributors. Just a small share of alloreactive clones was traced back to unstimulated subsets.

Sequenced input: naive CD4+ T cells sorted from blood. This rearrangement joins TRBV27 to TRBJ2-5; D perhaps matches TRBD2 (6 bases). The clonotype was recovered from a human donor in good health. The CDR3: CASSLEGKETQYF. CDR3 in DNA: TGTGCCAGCAGTTTGGAGGGGAAGGAGACCCAGTACTTC.